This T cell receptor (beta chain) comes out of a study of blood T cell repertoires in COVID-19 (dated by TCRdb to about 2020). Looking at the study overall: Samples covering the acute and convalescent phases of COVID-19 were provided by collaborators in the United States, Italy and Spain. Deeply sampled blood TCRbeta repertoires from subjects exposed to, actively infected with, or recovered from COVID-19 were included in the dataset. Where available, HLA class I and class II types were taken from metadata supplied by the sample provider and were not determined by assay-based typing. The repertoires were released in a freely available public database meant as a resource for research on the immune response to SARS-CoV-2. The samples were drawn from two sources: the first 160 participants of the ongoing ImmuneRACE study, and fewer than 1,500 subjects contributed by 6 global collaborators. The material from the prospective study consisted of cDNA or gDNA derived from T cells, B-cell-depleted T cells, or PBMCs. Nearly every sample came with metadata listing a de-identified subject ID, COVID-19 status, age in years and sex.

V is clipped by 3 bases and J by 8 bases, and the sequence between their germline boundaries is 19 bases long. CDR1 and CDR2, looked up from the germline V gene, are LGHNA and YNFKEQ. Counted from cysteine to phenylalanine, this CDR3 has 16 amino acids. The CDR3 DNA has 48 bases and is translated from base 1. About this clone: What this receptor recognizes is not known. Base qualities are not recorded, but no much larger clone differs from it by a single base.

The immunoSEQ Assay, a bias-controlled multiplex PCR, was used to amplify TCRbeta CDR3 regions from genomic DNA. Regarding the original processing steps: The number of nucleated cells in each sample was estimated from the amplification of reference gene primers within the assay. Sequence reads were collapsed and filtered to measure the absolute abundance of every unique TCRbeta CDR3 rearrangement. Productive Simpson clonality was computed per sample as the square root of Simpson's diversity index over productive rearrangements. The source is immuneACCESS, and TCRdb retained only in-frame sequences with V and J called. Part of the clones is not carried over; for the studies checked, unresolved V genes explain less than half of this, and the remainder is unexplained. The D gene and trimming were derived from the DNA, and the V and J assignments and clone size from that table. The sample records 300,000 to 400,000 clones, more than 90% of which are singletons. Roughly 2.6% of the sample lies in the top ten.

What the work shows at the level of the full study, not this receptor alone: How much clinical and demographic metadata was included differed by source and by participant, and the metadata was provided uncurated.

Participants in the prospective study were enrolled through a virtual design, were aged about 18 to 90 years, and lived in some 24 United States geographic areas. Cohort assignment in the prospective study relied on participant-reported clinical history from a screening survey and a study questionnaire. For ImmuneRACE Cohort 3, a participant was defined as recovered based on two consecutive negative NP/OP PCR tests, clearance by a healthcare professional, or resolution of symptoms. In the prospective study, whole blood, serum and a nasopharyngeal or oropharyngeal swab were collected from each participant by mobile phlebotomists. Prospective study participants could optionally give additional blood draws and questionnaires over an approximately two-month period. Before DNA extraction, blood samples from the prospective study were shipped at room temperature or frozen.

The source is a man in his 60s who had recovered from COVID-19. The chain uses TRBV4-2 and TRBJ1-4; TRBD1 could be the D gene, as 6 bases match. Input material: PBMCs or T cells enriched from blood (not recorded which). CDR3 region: CASSQGARPLGEKLFF. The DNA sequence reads TGTGCCAGCAGCCAGGGGGCAAGACCCCTAGGGGAAAAACTGTTTTTT.